These 30 T cell receptor beta chains share one sample of origin, sequenced in a study of regulatory T cells in long-lasting Graves disease. Assembly of TCR beta libraries relied on iRepertoire HTBI primers together with Arm-PCR of CDR3 regions. TCRdb analysed the multiplex PCR reads with MiXCR anew, one entry per CDR3 protein. The data hold a few hundred thousand distinct CDR3 sequences, with roughly 21% observed a single time. Time point defined: newly diagnosed GD, antithyroid drugs for less than 3 months. The TCR library used RNA extracted from PBMCs. The sample consisted of peripheral blood mononuclear cells (PBMCs), taken at new diagnosis, from a patient treated with antithyroid drugs. These receptors all stem from a female donor with Graves disease.

This clonotype was seen repeatedly, ten times or more. The rearrangement links TRBV10-3 to TRBJ2-2; TRBD2 aligns across 12 bases. The V gene's germline CDR1 is ENHRY and CDR2 SYGVKD. Trimming took 6 bases from V and 3 from J; bases not matched to a gene: 8. The CDR3 totals 17 residues. CDR3: CAISLGLAGSDTGELFF. CDR3 nucleotides: TGTGCCATCAGCCTAGGACTAGCGGGGAGCGACACCGGGGAGCTGTTTTTT.

This clonotype was observed at least ten times. The chain uses TRBV11-1 and TRBJ1-2, with D maybe TRBD1 (6 bases). Trimming pared 5 bases from V and 4 bases from J, leaving 11 bases between. This CDR3 is 13 amino acids long. The V gene's germline CDR1 is SGHAT and CDR2 FQDESV (reference sequence). The CDR3: CASSPPGAYGYTF. For the CDR3, the DNA is TGTGCCAGCAGCCCACCGGGGGCCTATGGCTACACCTTC.

The sample holds many counts of this clonotype. J is TRBJ2-5 and V is TRBV11-2, with TRBD2 identical over 12 bases. V was pared by 0 bases and J by 5 bases, with 4 bases of the junction left unmatched. This CDR3 has 16 residues. Germline assignment: CDR1 SGHAT and CDR2 FQNNGV. The CDR3 loop reads CASSLESSGRGETQYF. CDR3 coding DNA: TGTGCCAGCAGCTTAGAGTCTAGCGGGAGGGGTGAGACCCAGTACTTC.

This clonotype was counted at least ten times. The V call is TRBV5-1, the J call TRBJ1-2, with D tentatively TRBD1 (6 bases). Germline lookup yields CDR1 SGHRS and CDR2 YFSETQ. Trimming stripped 7 bases from V and 6 bases from J, with 19 bases between. CDR3 length: 14 residues. The CDR3 sequence is CASSRDTSGHGYTF. The CDR3 nucleotides are TGCGCCAGCTCCCGGGACACATCAGGTCATGGCTACACCTTC.

Concerning this clonotype: A far larger clone differs by one base, so this is likely a read error. The J gene is TRBJ2-1, the V gene TRBV7-2; 10 bases are a match to TRBD1. CDR1 SGHTA and CDR2 FQGNSA come from the germline V gene. The CDR3 has 13 residues. J lost 10 bases, V lost 10 bases, and 10 bases had no gene match. DNA for the CDR3: TGTGCCACAGGACAGGGGGTGAAAAACGAGCAGTTCTTC. Amino acid sequence: CATGQGVKNEQFF.

This clonotype was observed once. The rearrangement uses TRBV5-1 and TRBJ2-3, with TRBD1 matching 9 bases. V was pared by 4 bases and J by 6 bases, with 15 bases of the junction left unmatched. The CDR3 totals 17 residues. CDR1 and CDR2 (germline): SGHRS, YFSETQ. In nucleotides, the CDR3 is TGCGCCAGCAGCCAAGAACAGGGGGCGCGGGGCTTTGATACGCAGTATTTT. This sequence encodes CASSQEQGARGFDTQYF.

At least ten counts were recorded for this clonotype. The rearrangement uses TRBV7-9 and TRBJ2-3; 10 bases agree with TRBD1. Germline CDR1 and CDR2: SEHNR and FQNEAQ (reference sequence). The CDR3 sequence is 15 residues long. V trimming: 1 base; J trimming: 6 bases; junction bases outside the gene matches: 4. Here the CDR3 reads CASSLGDRGYDTQYF. As DNA, the CDR3 is TGTGCCAGCAGCTTAGGGGACAGGGGTTACGATACGCAGTATTTT.

About this clonotype: This may be a read error, as it is one base from a much larger clone. The chain couples TRBV12-3 or TRBV12-4 to TRBJ1-3, with unresolved D. The CDR3 length is 14 residues. This CDR3 reads CASSADGSGNTTYF. CDR3 nucleotide sequence: TGTGCCAGCAGCGCCGATGGCTCTGGAAACACCACATATTTT.

This clonotype was observed a handful of times. The CDR3 DNA reads as TGTGCCAGCAGTCTGGCGGTTAGCCCACCTAACAATGAGCAGTTCTTC. It specifies CASSLAVSPPNNEQFF. The chain employs TRBV6-1 and TRBJ2-1; D not certain. This CDR3 has 16 amino acids. Germline assignment: CDR1 MNHNS and CDR2 SASEGT. V was trimmed by 5 bases and J by 5 bases, leaving 19 bases between them.

This clonotype was recorded a few times. The chain couples TRBV13 to TRBJ2-3; weak D call: TRBD2 (5 bases). V gave up 4 bases and J gave up 8 bases, with 16 bases separating them. This CDR3 comprises 14 residues. Germline V gene data show CDR1 as PRHDT and CDR2 as FYEKMQ (reference sequence). The CDR3 DNA is TGTGCCAGCAGCTCCTCGAGACTAACTGGTACGCAGTATTTT. Residues: CASSSSRLTGTQYF.

This clonotype was picked up a small number of times. J is TRBJ2-1 and V is TRBV7-2, with 11 bases fitting TRBD2. With 0 bases clipped from V and 7 bases from J, the junction kept 5 bases outside the gene matches. The germline gives CDR1 SGHTA, CDR2 FQGNSA. The CDR3 has 16 residues. In nucleotides, the CDR3 is TGTGCCAGCAGCTTAGCTACTAGCGGGAGTCTGAATGAGCAGTTCTTC. The encoded protein is CASSLATSGSLNEQFF.

This clonotype was observed many times. The chain couples TRBV12-3 or TRBV12-4 to TRBJ2-7; TRBD2 matches at 7 bases. The trim removed 6 bases at V and 2 bases at J, leaving 10 bases unmatched. The CDR3 is made up of 15 amino acids. This CDR3 reads CASSPLAGDTYEQYF. The CDR3 DNA follows: TGTGCCAGCAGCCCTCTCGCGGGAGATACCTACGAGCAGTACTTC.

The J gene is TRBJ2-1, the V gene TRBV7-8; perhaps TRBD2 as D (5 bases). The CDR3 runs to 13 residues. V was trimmed by 5 bases and J by 4 bases, leaving 9 bases between them. The germline CDR1 and CDR2 sequences are SGHVS and FQNEAQ. The CDR3 bases are TGTGCCAGCAGCCGAGCGGAGTACAATGAGCAGTTCTTC. Protein: CASSRAEYNEQFF.

This clonotype was recorded at least ten times. This sequence joins TRBV11-3 and TRBJ2-5, with unresolved D. Trimming stripped 3 bases from V and 7 bases from J, with 9 bases between. The CDR3 is made up of 12 amino acids. The V gene's germline CDR1 is SGHNT and CDR2 YENEEA. The CDR3 loop reads CASSFQLGTQYF. As DNA, the CDR3 is TGTGCCAGCAGCTTTCAATTGGGGACCCAGTACTTC. Combining the CDR3 with reference TRBV11-3 and TRBJ2-5 gives the whole variable domain EAGVVQSPRYKIIEKKQPVAFWCNPISGHNTLYWYLQNLGQGPELLIRYENEEAVDDSQLPKDRFSAERLKGVDSTLKIQPAELGDSAVYLCASSFQLGTQYFGPGTRLLVL.

This clonotype was recorded at least ten times. This chain connects TRBV28 to TRBJ1-2; 9 bases are a match to TRBD1. Germline-derived CDR1 and CDR2 are MDHEN and SYDVKM. This CDR3 spans 16 amino acids. The ends lost 1 base at V and 6 bases at J; junction bases unmatched: 9. CDR3 in DNA: TGTGCCAGCAGTTTATCCCCGGGACAGGGAGGTGATGGCTACACCTTC. As protein: CASSLSPGQGGDGYTF.

This clonotype has ten or more counts. V usage is TRBV3-1 and J usage is TRBJ2-2; 7 nucleotides agree with TRBD1. J gave up 7 bases and V 4 bases, and 12 bases lay outside the gene matches. Germline values: CDR1 LGHDT, CDR2 YNNKEL (reference sequence). The CDR3 totals 16 residues. The DNA for the CDR3 is TGTGCCAGCAGCCCTACGAGGGACAGATTCATCGGGGAGCTGTTTTTT. Translating gives CASSPTRDRFIGELFF.

This clonotype has a count of ten or more. The chain joins TRBV28 to TRBJ1-1; the D is unclear. V shed 4 bases and J shed 5 bases, with 17 bases lying between them. Germline V lookup: CDR1 MDHEN, CDR2 SYDVKM. The CDR3 is 15 amino acids. CDR3 protein: CASSSERGVRTEAFF. DNA for the CDR3: TGTGCCAGCAGTTCCGAAAGAGGCGTCAGGACTGAAGCTTTCTTT.

This clonotype appeared many times. Here the CDR3 reads CASSLSWGDTQYF. The CDR3 nucleotides read TGTGCCAGCAGTTTATCGTGGGGGGATACGCAGTATTTT. The J gene is TRBJ2-3, the V gene TRBV12-3 or TRBV12-4; D could derive from TRBD1 or TRBD2 (5 bases each). V was clipped by 2 bases and J by 6 bases, with 9 bases between them. CDR3 size: 13 residues.

This clonotype was seen repeatedly, ten times or more. The CDR3 DNA follows: TGCGCCAGCAGCCAAGATTGGGGCACCGGGGAGCTGTTTTTT. As protein: CASSQDWGTGELFF. The chain carries TRBV4-3 and TRBJ2-2; D is ambiguous. V shed 0 bases and J shed 4 bases, with 6 bases lying between them. Germline CDR1 LGHNA, CDR2 YSLEER. The CDR3 has 14 residues.

As regards this clonotype: The junction departs from the called germline gene at one end, perhaps through a read error. V and J are TRBV7-7 and TRBJ2-5, with 11 bases lining up with TRBD1. Germline V lookup: CDR1 SSHAT, CDR2 FNYEAQ (reference sequence). The CDR3 is 15 residues long. The CDR3 spells CASSLGQGAGETQYF. The CDR3 region has the DNA TGTGCTAGCAGCTTAGGACAGGGGGCGGGAGAGACCCAGTACTTC.

This clonotype was recorded at least ten times. The chain links TRBV15 to TRBJ2-7; 7 bases are a match to TRBD1. Per the germline V gene, CDR1 is LNHNV and CDR2 is YYDKDF (reference sequence). The junction had 6 bases not matched to a gene; V was cut back by 3 bases and J by 4 bases. CDR3 length: 14 residues. Here the CDR3 reads CATSSRGTAYEQYF. CDR3 coding DNA: TGTGCCACCAGCAGCCGAGGGACAGCTTACGAGCAGTACTTC.

The V gene is TRBV11-2, the J gene TRBJ2-1; TRBD2 matches 11 bases. V gave up 4 bases and J gave up 5 bases; unmatched junction bases: 4. The V gene's germline CDR1 is SGHAT and CDR2 FQNNGV. The CDR3 is 15 amino acids. In DNA form, the CDR3 reads TGTGCCAGCAGCTCCCGACTAGCGGGGAACAATGAGCAGTTCTTC. Translated, it gives CASSSRLAGNNEQFF.

This clonotype was recorded many times. The V call is TRBV24-1, the J call TRBJ1-5, with D hard to call. The germline V gene has CDR1 KGHDR and CDR2 SFDVKD. The V and J ends lost 2 bases and 5 bases respectively, with 3 bases between them. This CDR3 comprises 12 residues. The CDR3, as DNA: TGTGCCACCAGTGATTCCGATCAGCCCCAGCATTTT. It specifies CATSDSDQPQHF.

This clonotype was observed many times. The genes are TRBV20-1 and TRBJ2-1; 7 bases line up with TRBD2. V trimming: 2 bases; J trimming: 0 bases; junction bases outside the gene matches: 4. CDR3 length: 15 amino acids. The germline gives CDR1 DFQATT, CDR2 SNEGSKA (reference sequence). CDR3 sequence reads: CSARLLAVSYNEQFF. The CDR3 DNA is TGCAGTGCTAGACTCCTAGCGGTCTCCTACAATGAGCAGTTCTTC.

The chain uses TRBV19 and TRBJ2-7, with D unresolved. This CDR3 comprises 13 residues. Germline V CDR1 and CDR2: LNHDA, SQIVND (reference sequence). The V and J ends lost 6 bases and 2 bases respectively, with 11 bases between them. The CDR3 loop is CASSPPTTYEQYF. Written as DNA, the CDR3 is TGTGCCAGTAGCCCACCGACAACCTACGAGCAGTACTTC.

This clonotype showed up many times. The CDR3 DNA follows: TGTGCCAGCAGTCCTACTATAGCGGGCACCTACGAGCAGTACTTC. This translates into CASSPTIAGTYEQYF. This chain links TRBV6-1 with TRBJ2-7; TRBD2 aligns across 7 bases. CDR1 and CDR2 (germline): MNHNS, SASEGT. The length of the CDR3 is 15 residues. The V and J ends lost 5 bases and 2 bases, in that order; junction bases with no gene match: 9.

This clonotype was found many times. V and J are TRBV20-1 and TRBJ2-5, with a possible D match to TRBD2 (5 bases). With 2 bases removed from V and 3 bases from J, the gap between germline ends came to 13 bases. There are 14 residues in the CDR3. In germline, CDR1 is DFQATT, CDR2 SNEGSKA (reference sequence). CDR3 amino acids: CSARSGDSKETQYF. The CDR3 region has the DNA TGCAGTGCTAGAAGCGGAGACTCGAAAGAGACCCAGTACTTC.

This clonotype occurred many times. The chain employs TRBV6-2 or TRBV6-3 and TRBJ2-2; no reliable D call. V dropped 3 bases and J dropped 0 bases, with 11 bases sitting between them. The CDR3 covers 16 residues. Germline-derived CDR1 and CDR2 are MNHEY and SVGEGT. This CDR3 is CASSYLTPSNTGELFF. The CDR3 DNA is TGTGCCAGCAGTTATCTGACACCTTCGAACACCGGGGAGCTGTTTTTT.

The chain uses TRBV27 and TRBJ2-1, with TRBD2 matching 11 bases. The CDR3 has 15 residues. Germline CDR1 is MNHEY and CDR2 is SMNVEV (reference sequence). The ends lost 6 bases at V and 4 bases at J; junction bases unmatched: 5. Here the CDR3 reads CASRIAGGAYNEQFF. The CDR3 bases are TGTGCCAGCAGGATAGCGGGAGGGGCTTACAATGAGCAGTTCTTC.

This clonotype has a count of ten or more. The V call is TRBV11-3, the J call TRBJ2-3; D perhaps matches TRBD2 (5 bases). The CDR3 has 15 amino acids. CDR1 SGHNT and CDR2 YENEEA come from the germline V gene. V was pared by 3 bases and J by 5 bases, with 15 bases between. CDR3 region: CASSFERAGLDTQYF. The CDR3 nucleotides are TGTGCCAGCAGCTTCGAGAGGGCCGGGTTAGATACGCAGTATTTT.